The present T cell receptor (beta chain) was sequenced within a study of beta chain features in type 1 diabetes. Study summary: Age, gender and cell yields were similar between patients and healthy donors.

This clone appeared a few times. Its antigen is unknown. Study-level points and caveats: There was a moderate but significant shortening of TCRB CDR3s in all four CD4+ subsets of Type 1 diabetes patients.

Germline V gene lookup returns CDR1 SQVTM and CDR2 ANQGSEA. After removal of 6 bases from V and 2 bases from J, the junction contained 4 bases not matched to a gene. The CDR3 totals 14 residues. Sequencing targeted expressed TCRB transcripts, as all isolated RNA had been reverse transcribed. Approximately 3.7 million reads per sample on average were obtained from naive, central memory and regulatory T cell samples. Some clones are missing from TCRdb's copy, which holds only in-frame ones; the method was immunoSEQ multiplex PCR. The sample includes roughly 260,000 clones, about a fifth of them seen just once. The authors took one heparinised blood draw, averaging about 120 mL, from each donor. It was via CD45RO/CCR7/CD25/CD127/CD95/CD27 that CD4+ naive, central memory, regulatory and stem cell-like memory cells were sorted.

Sequencing used naive CD4+ T cells from blood. The TCR sequence derives from a woman between 40 and 55 years old with type 1 diabetes. V gene TRBV29-1 combines with J gene TRBJ2-2; 9 nucleotides match TRBD1. The CDR3 loop is CSVADRGNTGELFF. DNA for the CDR3: TGCAGCGTCGCGGACAGGGGAAACACCGGGGAGCTGTTTTTT.